Shown below are 13 T cell receptor beta chains from a single sample sequenced in a study of cytomegalovirus exposure and HLA in healthy donors. Method: immunoSEQ multiplex PCR; TCRdb's copy keeps in-frame clones and lacks some. The sample consists of 50,000 or so clones, approximately 89% of them appearing once. The sequenced material came from PBMCs. Every receptor here comes from a woman between 18 and 29 years old in good health and CMV-seropositive.

The chain joins TRBV5-6 to TRBJ2-3; 7 bases are a match to TRBD2. This CDR3 is built from 17 residues. Germline V gene sequence: CDR1 SGHDT, CDR2 YYEEEE. V lost 4 bases, J lost 3 bases, and 14 bases stayed unmatched. CDR3 sequence reads: CASSLRVSSGKTDTQYF. CDR3 in DNA: TGTGCCAGCAGCCTCCGCGTGTCCAGCGGGAAAACAGATACGCAGTATTTT. The full variable domain, its missing parts supplied by reference TRBV5-6 and TRBJ2-3, is DAGVTQSPTHLIKTRGQQVTLRCSPKSGHDTVSWYQQALGQGPQFIFQYYEEEERQRGNFPDRFSGHQFPNYSSELNVNALLLGDSALYLCASSLRVSSGKTDTQYFGPGTRLTVL.

J is TRBJ2-1 and V is TRBV7-2; 16 nucleotides agree with TRBD2. CDR3 size: 17 residues. With 4 bases clipped from V and 9 bases from J, the junction kept 9 bases outside the gene matches. Germline lookup yields CDR1 SGHTA and CDR2 FQGNSA. The CDR3 here is CASSSPGLAGGMAEQFF. The CDR3 DNA is TGTGCCAGCAGCTCTCCGGGACTAGCGGGGGGGATGGCTGAGCAGTTCTTC.

CDR3 in DNA: TGTGCCAGCAGTTTAGGGAACTCGGCTCAGGGATGGCCTTTCTTT. Its translation is CASSLGNSAQGWPFF. The rearrangement links TRBV28 to TRBJ1-1; D may be TRBD1 (5 bases). The CDR3 runs 15 residues. Germline values: CDR1 MDHEN, CDR2 SYDVKM. V gave up 2 bases and J gave up 12 bases, with 22 bases separating them. Filled out from reference TRBV28 and TRBJ1-1, the complete variable domain reads DVKVTQSSRYLVKRTGEKVFLECVQDMDHENMFWYRQDPGLGLRLIYFSYDVKMKEKGDIPEGYSVSREKKERFSLILESASTNQTSMYLCASSLGNSAQGWPFFGQGTRLTVV.

The gene calls are TRBV6-4 and TRBJ1-1, with 11 bases that match TRBD1. The CDR3 is 15 residues long. Germline CDR1 MRHNA, CDR2 SNTAGT. V lost 6 bases and J lost 2; bases outside the gene matches: 5. CDR3 region: CASSPGTGGNTEAFF. The CDR3 bases are TGTGCCAGCAGCCCCGGGACAGGGGGAAACACTGAAGCTTTCTTT.

As DNA, the CDR3 is TGTGCCAGCAGCTTGCGGACAAATTCACCCCTCCACTTT. The encoded protein is CASSLRTNSPLHF. The J gene is TRBJ1-6, the V gene TRBV7-9, with a tentative D call TRBD1 (5 bases). Trimming pared 3 bases from V and 7 bases from J, leaving 7 bases between. Germline V gene lookup returns CDR1 SEHNR and CDR2 FQNEAQ (reference sequence). The length of the CDR3 is 13 residues.

The rearrangement links TRBV28 to TRBJ1-4, with unresolved D. This CDR3 contains 13 residues. Germline loops: CDR1 MDHEN, CDR2 SYDVKM. Trimming removed 6 bases from V and 4 bases from J, with 9 bases in between. This CDR3 is CASSRMGNEKLFF. CDR3 bases: TGTGCCAGCAGCAGGATGGGTAATGAAAAACTGTTTTTT. Filled out from reference TRBV28 and TRBJ1-4, the complete variable domain reads DVKVTQSSRYLVKRTGEKVFLECVQDMDHENMFWYRQDPGLGLRLIYFSYDVKMKEKGDIPEGYSVSREKKERFSLILESASTNQTSMYLCASSRMGNEKLFFGSGTQLSVL.

V and J are TRBV27 and TRBJ2-7, with D unclear. Germline V lookup: CDR1 MNHEY, CDR2 SMNVEV (reference sequence). The CDR3 runs 15 residues. Trimming removed 0 bases from V and 1 base from J, with 10 bases in between. The CDR3 DNA sequence: TGTGCCAGCAGTTTATCGGCCCCACCTTCCTACGAGCAGTACTTC. Protein sequence: CASSLSAPPSYEQYF.

The chain recombines TRBV9 with TRBJ2-1, with TRBD2 matching 14 bases. Germline V gives CDR1 SGDLS, CDR2 YYNGEE. The CDR3 consists of 16 residues. The J segment lost 8 bases and the V segment lost 3 bases, leaving 7 bases of the junction unmatched. The CDR3 DNA reads TGTGCCAGCAGCGACGGACTAGCGGGGGGCTTTTATGAGCAGTTCTTC. Translation gives CASSDGLAGGFYEQFF.

The J gene is TRBJ1-1, the V gene TRBV19; the D gene is possibly TRBD1 (5 bases). V shed 5 bases and J shed 1 base, with 8 bases lying between them. CDR1 LNHDA and CDR2 SQIVND come from the germline V gene (reference sequence). This CDR3 is built from 13 residues. CDR3 DNA sequence: TGTGCCAGTAGTCCACAGGCGAACACTGAAGCTTTCTTT. Translated: CASSPQANTEAFF. Full variable domain (rest looked up from reference TRBV19 and TRBJ1-1): DGGITQSPKYLFRKEGQNVTLSCEQNLNHDAMYWYRQDPGQGLRLIYYSQIVNDFQKGDIAEGYSVSREKKESFPLTVTSAQKNPTAFYLCASSPQANTEAFFGQGTRLTVV.

The gene calls are TRBV5-5 and TRBJ1-3; D perhaps matches TRBD1 (5 bases). This CDR3 region has 18 residues. In germline, CDR1 is SGHKS, CDR2 YYEKEE (reference sequence). V gave up 4 bases and J gave up 4 bases, with 24 bases separating them. The CDR3 region is CASSGTNRILGGGNTIYF. Written as DNA, the CDR3 is TGTGCCAGCAGCGGGACTAACAGGATACTGGGTGGGGGAAACACCATATATTTT.

This chain connects TRBV27 to TRBJ1-5; 8 bases agree with TRBD1. V shed 7 bases and J 0 bases; nucleotides not matched to a gene: 5. Germline CDR1 reads MNHEY; CDR2 reads SMNVEV (reference sequence). CDR3 length: 15 amino acids. CDR3 DNA sequence: TGTGCCAGCAAACAGGGGGACTATAGCAATCAGCCCCAGCATTTT. Protein product: CASKQGDYSNQPQHF.

This clone appeared a single time. The chain joins TRBV7-9 to TRBJ2-3; 9 positions agree with TRBD2. Germline V lookup: CDR1 SEHNR, CDR2 FQNEAQ (reference sequence). This CDR3 has 14 residues. After removal of 8 bases from V and 6 bases from J, the junction contained 9 bases not matched to a gene. The CDR3 is CASPPGTSLDTQYF. In DNA, the CDR3 is TGTGCCAGCCCGCCAGGGACTAGCTTGGATACGCAGTATTTT. Supplemented by reference TRBV7-9 and TRBJ2-3, the full variable domain reads DTGVSQNPRHKITKRGQNVTFRCDPISEHNRLYWYRQTLGQGPEFLTYFQNEAQLEKSRLLSDRFSAERPKGSFSTLEIQRTEQGDSAMYLCASPPGTSLDTQYFGPGTRLTVL.

The chain has TRBV2 and TRBJ2-7; D gene ambiguous. Trimming stripped 3 bases from V and 3 bases from J, with 9 bases between. There are 13 residues in the CDR3. CDR1 and CDR2 from the germline V gene are SNHLY and FYNNEI. The CDR3 DNA reads TGTGCCAGCAGTGATCCGGGTATCTACGAGCAGTACTTC. Translated, it gives CASSDPGIYEQYF. Using reference TRBV2 and TRBJ2-7 for the parts outside the CDR3, the full variable domain is EPEVTQTPSHQVTQMGQEVILRCVPISNHLYFYWYRQILGQKVEFLVSFYNNEISEKSEIFDDQFSVERPDGSNFTLKIRSTKLEDSAMYFCASSDPGIYEQYFGPGTRLTVT.